The rows below give T cell receptor beta chains drawn from one sample of a study of graft-versus-host responses after intestinal transplantation. Sequenced by immunoSEQ multiplex PCR; TCRdb stores in-frame clones only, minus some. The data contain 50,000 to 75,000 clones, around 92% of them singletons. Which antigens these TCRs recognize remains unknown. This specimen was unstimulated CD4+ T cells sorted from spleen or lymph node cells, taken before transplant. The receptor set was obtained from a human donor who was the organ donor for an intestinal transplant. Both conserved end residues are part of each CDR3. Each record gives: J gene, V gene, clone size, D gene, CDR3 DNA, CDR3 protein. A D gene is named only where the DNA matches it firmly. Only some rows state a clone size, as once, few, many or a class for expanded clones.

TRBJ1-6	TRBV30	NA	NA	TGTGCCTGGCGCCTAAAGGGCTCCTATAATTCACCCCTCCACTTT	CAWRLKGSYNSPLHF
TRBJ2-1	TRBV25-1	NA	TRBD2	TGTGCCAGCAGCCCGGGGGGGGTCTACAATGAGCAGTTCTTC	CASSPGGVYNEQFF
TRBJ1-1	TRBV7-9	NA	TRBD1	TGTGCCAGCAGCCCCAGACAGGGCCTGAACACTGAAGCTTTCTTT	CASSPRQGLNTEAFF
TRBJ2-7	TRBV7-2	once	TRBD2	TGTGCCAGCAGCGGACGACTAGCGGGTGCCTACGAGCAGTACTTC	CASSGRLAGAYEQYF
TRBJ1-4	TRBV6-1	few	NA	TGTGCCAGCAGTGCTGGGCCCGAGAATGAAAAACTGTTTTTT	CASSAGPENEKLFF
TRBJ1-2	TRBV30	NA	NA	TGTGCCTGGAGTATCGGGGGCGGTGGCTACACCTTC	CAWSIGGGGYTF
TRBJ2-1	TRBV5-5	NA	NA	TGTGCCAGCAGGACTACAGGGGGGGACTACAATGAGCAGTTCTTC	CASRTTGGDYNEQFF
TRBJ1-6	TRBV5-4	NA	NA	TGTGCCAGCAGCTACCGGGGTTCTAATTCACCCCTCCACTTT	CASSYRGSNSPLHF
TRBJ2-1	TRBV7-2	NA	NA	TGTGCCAGCAAACTAGAGCCGCACCCTTACAATGAGCAGTTCTTC	CASKLEPHPYNEQFF
TRBJ2-2	TRBV4-1	NA	TRBD1	TGCGCCAGCAGGCAGGGGACAGGGGGCAACACCGGGGAGCTGTTTTTT	CASRQGTGGNTGELFF
TRBJ2-1	TRBV7-2	NA	TRBD2	TGTGCCAGCAGCTACGGACTAGCGGGGGGGTACTCATACAATGAGCAGTTCTTC	CASSYGLAGGYSYNEQFF
TRBJ2-3	TRBV7-2	NA	TRBD2	TGTGCCAGCAGCAGTATACGAACTAGCGGGGGGCCAGATACGCAGTATTTT	CASSSIRTSGGPDTQYF
TRBJ1-4	TRBV7-7	NA	NA	TGTGCTAGCAGCTTAGCGGCAGGGGCTAATGAAAAACTGTTTTTT	CASSLAAGANEKLFF
TRBJ2-3	TRBV5-1	NA	TRBD2	TGCGCCAGCAGCTTGGCTCAGCGGGGGAGCACAGATACGCAGTATTTT	CASSLAQRGSTDTQYF
TRBJ1-1	TRBV30	NA	NA	TGTGCCTGGAGTAATAGTATAGGACGTAGAGATGAAGCTTTCTTT	CAWSNSIGRRDEAFF
TRBJ2-7	TRBV5-6	NA	NA	TGTGCCAGCAGCTTGTTGAACGAGCAGTACTTC	CASSLLNEQYF
TRBJ2-3	TRBV7-2	NA	NA	TGTGCCAGCAGCTTAGTCGGCACTAGCACAGATACGCAGTATTTT	CASSLVGTSTDTQYF
TRBJ2-3	TRBV10-3	NA	TRBD1	TGTGCCATCAGTGAGTCGTCAGGGGGCGCGGGAGATACGCAGTATTTT	CAISESSGGAGDTQYF
TRBJ1-2	TRBV7-2	NA	NA	TGTGCCAGCAGGCGGGACACAGGGCCGGACTATGGCTACACCTTC	CASRRDTGPDYGYTF
TRBJ1-1	TRBV6-1	NA	TRBD1	TGTGCCAGCAGTGAATTGAGGACAGGGAACACTGAAGCTTTCTTT	CASSELRTGNTEAFF
TRBJ1-1	TRBV5-4	once	NA	TGTGCCAGCAGCTACTCCGGGAGGAACACTGAAGCTTTCTTT	CASSYSGRNTEAFF